A single sample is the source of the 2 T cell receptor beta chains below, sequenced in a study of blood T cell repertoires in COVID-19. Using immunoSEQ multiplex PCR, the repertoire was profiled, and TCRdb retains in-frame clones only, with some absent. The sample carries fewer than 350,000 clones, over 80% recorded once. The sample comprised peripheral blood. Receptors were obtained from a man in his thirties or forties with COVID-19, enrolled during active disease.

The chain recombines TRBV19 with TRBJ1-2, with D perhaps TRBD1 (6 bases). Germline V gene lookup returns CDR1 LNHDA and CDR2 SQIVND (reference sequence). The CDR3 is 16 residues long. The germline V and J ends were trimmed by 3 bases and 5 bases, with 19 bases remaining between them. For the CDR3, the DNA is TGTGCCAGTAGTATCGGACAGCAAGTGGGTTTATATGGCTACACCTTC. The encoded protein is CASSIGQQVGLYGYTF.

The chain is built from TRBV7-3 and TRBJ2-1; 9 bases agree with TRBD2. The ends lost 5 bases at V and 5 bases at J; junction bases unmatched: 7. Germline loops: CDR1 SGHTA, CDR2 FQGTGA. The CDR3 runs 15 residues. The CDR3 coding sequence is TGTGCCAGCAGCCCCCCCGCTAGCGGGAACAATGAGCAGTTCTTC. Residues: CASSPPASGNNEQFF.